Given below is one T cell receptor (beta chain) in context. Its antigen is unknown. Treatment here: over 15 received Ad26.COV2.S at low or high dose, single or two shots; 5 received placebo; per-sample allocation not given. Repertoires come from day 63 after the first vaccine or placebo injection. A Boston adult aged 18-55 years was the donor. The protocol was immunoSEQ multiplex PCR, while the TCRdb copy is restricted to in-frame clones and leaves out a portion. The repertoire holds some 240,000 clones, with roughly nine tenths as singletons. The data originate from a study of Ad26.COV2.S vaccination and SARS-CoV-2 variants. Study context: The study gave Ad26.COV2.S intramuscularly, once or twice 56 days apart.

Study-wide points: Higher spike-specific TCR breadth was found in vaccine recipients than in placebo recipients.

Per germline, CDR1 SGDLS and CDR2 YYNGEE. The CDR3 has 15 residues. Trimming left V 0 bases short and J 4 bases short, with 10 bases between. The TCR originated in a person aged 18-60 years who received the Ad26.COV2.S COVID-19 vaccine or a placebo. This sequence joins TRBV9 and TRBJ2-2; D ambiguous. The sequenced sample was peripheral blood, obtained in a trial of Ad26.COV2.S vaccine versus placebo. CDR3 in amino acids: CASSVVSGSTGELFF. In DNA, the CDR3 is TGTGCCAGCAGCGTAGTTTCAGGTTCCACCGGGGAGCTGTTTTTT. The full variable domain, completed using reference TRBV9 and TRBJ2-2, is DSGVTQTPKHLITATGQRVTLRCSPRSGDLSVYWYQQSLDQGLQFLIQYYNGEERAKGNILERFSAQQFPDLHSELNLSSLELGDSALYFCASSVVSGSTGELFFGEGSRLTVL.